The clone carrying this TCR beta chain turned up a few times. The antigen is undetermined. The data are from a study of T cell repertoires in cytomegalovirus infection. The wider study: CMV epitopes, recently identified HLA-C-restricted and well-studied HLA-B-restricted, were used. Matching HLA type, along with CMV infection, was indicated by public TCR beta signatures.

TCRdb ran MiXCR on the reads and lists one entry per CDR3 protein. The sample lists roughly 500,000 distinct CDR3 sequences; roughly a third were seen once. Study-level points and caveats: The ex vivo response was dominated by HLA-C-restricted CMV-specific TCR beta clonotypes.

The receptor was derived from a human donor in good health (CMV status not recorded). Some clones in this sample may be carry-over from other donors' samples. The source material was cultured PBMCs, sampled from culture after CMV antigen stimulation.

CDR3 nucleotide sequence: TGTGCCAGTAGTATAACGCGGAGGAGCTCTGGGGCCAACGTCCTGACTTTC. Its protein product is CASSITRRSSGANVLTF. The chain recombines TRBV19 with TRBJ2-6; weak D call: TRBD2 (5 bases). The CDR3 runs to 17 residues. Germline V gives CDR1 LNHDA, CDR2 SQIVND (reference sequence). V was clipped by 2 bases and J by 0 bases, with 11 bases between them.